The 25 T cell receptor beta chains given below trace back to one sample, sequenced in a study of blood T cell repertoires in COVID-19. Sequenced by immunoSEQ multiplex PCR; TCRdb stores in-frame clones only, minus some. The table has about 220,000 clones, 65% to 85% seen once; the top ten hold about 8.9%. Input material: peripheral blood. These receptors originate from a woman aged 45-60 years with acute or convalescent COVID-19.

V is TRBV9 and J is TRBJ2-2; D possibly corresponds to TRBD2 (6 bases). V was cut by 3 bases and J by 4 bases, with 13 bases left in between. CDR3 length equals 15 residues. Germline CDR1 and CDR2: SGDLS and YYNGEE. The CDR3: CASSGTSRGTGELFF. In DNA, the CDR3 is TGTGCCAGCAGCGGTACTTCGCGGGGCACCGGGGAGCTGTTTTTT.

The J gene is TRBJ2-5, the V gene TRBV11-1; weak D call: TRBD2 (5 bases). The CDR3 extends over 14 amino acids. From germline, CDR1 is SGHAT and CDR2 FQDESV (reference sequence). V dropped 5 bases and J dropped 5 bases, with 15 bases sitting between them. The CDR3 loop reads CASSPDREWETQYF. In DNA form, the CDR3 reads TGTGCCAGCAGCCCAGATAGGGAGTGGGAGACCCAGTACTTC.

This chain uses TRBV28 with TRBJ1-2; TRBD1 aligns across 9 bases. The CDR3 covers 12 residues. Germline lookup yields CDR1 MDHEN and CDR2 SYDVKM. Unmatched junction bases numbered 2, after V lost 6 bases and J lost 6 bases. The CDR3, as DNA: TGTGCCAGCAGACAGGGGGCCGATGGCTACACCTTC. Its translation: CASRQGADGYTF.

The gene calls are TRBV3-1 (or the pseudogene TRBV3-2) and TRBJ1-3, with TRBD1 matching over 11 bases. Trimming took 2 bases from V and 7 from J; bases not matched to a gene: 4. The germline V gene has CDR1 LGHDT and CDR2 YNNKEL (reference sequence). CDR3 length equals 15 residues. CDR3 region: CASSQRTGGVNTIYF. DNA of the CDR3: TGTGCCAGCAGCCAACGGACAGGGGGCGTCAACACCATATATTTT.

This chain connects TRBV10-3 to TRBJ1-5; D perhaps matches TRBD1 (5 bases). V shed 2 bases and J shed 7 bases, with 9 bases lying between them. The CDR3 extends over 13 amino acids. Per the germline V gene, CDR1 is ENHRY and CDR2 is SYGVKD. The CDR3 region is CAISETDRQPQHF. The DNA of the CDR3 is TGTGCCATCAGTGAGACCGACAGACAGCCCCAGCATTTT.

This chain joins TRBV5-1 and TRBJ1-2, with D maybe TRBD1 (6 bases). Germline V gene sequence: CDR1 SGHRS, CDR2 YFSETQ. Trimming took 3 bases from V and 7 from J, leaving 25 bases between them. This CDR3 is built from 17 residues. The CDR3: CASSYQLLQGDGGGYTF. In nucleotides, the CDR3 is TGCGCCAGCAGCTACCAACTTTTACAGGGTGATGGGGGTGGCTACACCTTC.

The chain links TRBV25-1 to TRBJ1-1; D unresolved. Germline CDR1 MGHDK, CDR2 SYGVNS. This CDR3 region has 12 residues. V was clipped by 9 bases and J by 8 bases, with 16 bases between them. As DNA, the CDR3 is TGTGCCAGTCCTAAAAGCACGGAGGAAGCTTTCTTT. This encodes CASPKSTEEAFF.

Only one count was recorded for this clone. The J gene is TRBJ1-2, the V gene TRBV19, with D possibly TRBD1 on 5 matching bases. Germline loops: CDR1 LNHDA, CDR2 SQIVND (reference sequence). This CDR3 spans 13 amino acids. V was trimmed by 1 base and J by 6 bases, leaving 9 bases between them. The CDR3 bases are TGTGCCAGTAGTATAGGCTTCAGGGATGGCTACACCTTC. Translating gives CASSIGFRDGYTF.

The chain recombines TRBV7-3 with TRBJ1-4, with 11 bases matching TRBD1. This CDR3 contains 17 residues. Trimming took 4 bases from V and 2 from J; bases not matched to a gene: 6. Germline CDR1 reads SGHTA; CDR2 reads FQGTGA. The CDR3 bases are TGTGCCAGCAGCTCCGGACAGGGGGCGACCACTAATGAAAAACTGTTTTTT. It is translated as CASSSGQGATTNEKLFF.

The J gene is TRBJ1-6, the V gene TRBV28; TRBD1 might be the D (6 bases). Trimming left V 7 bases short and J 3 bases short, with 10 bases between. CDR3 size: 14 residues. Per the germline V gene, CDR1 is MDHEN and CDR2 is SYDVKM. The CDR3 nucleotides read TGTGCCAGCAAGCCGGACAGCTATAATTCACCCCTCCACTTT. This encodes CASKPDSYNSPLHF.

The V and J genes are TRBV12-3 or TRBV12-4 and TRBJ1-2; TRBD1 matches at 8 bases. Trimming at V came to 5 bases and at J to 4 bases, leaving 3 bases not matched to a gene. This CDR3 is built from 13 residues. The chain's CDR3 is CASSLTGAYGYTF. Written as DNA, the CDR3 is TGTGCCAGCAGTCTGACAGGGGCCTATGGCTACACCTTC.

This clone was counted between two and nine times. The chain joins TRBV19 to TRBJ1-1; D unclear. The CDR3 runs to 14 residues. CDR1 is LNHDA, CDR2 SQIVND, per germline (reference sequence). V shed 3 bases and J shed 2 bases, with 10 bases lying between them. Here the CDR3 DNA reads TGTGCCAGTAGTATGAAGGCAGGTAACACTGAAGCTTTCTTT. Protein sequence: CASSMKAGNTEAFF.

This chain uses TRBV12-3 or TRBV12-4 with TRBJ2-2; D uncertain. The CDR3 has 11 residues. V was pared by 2 bases and J by 10 bases, with 5 bases between. CDR3 protein: CASSLRMELFF. CDR3 DNA: TGTGCCAGCAGTTTACGTATGGAGCTGTTTTTT.

This CDR3 reads CASSDRDSTGELFF. In nucleotides, the CDR3 is TGTGCCAGCAGTGACAGGGATTCCACCGGGGAGCTGTTTTTT. This chain uses TRBV4-2 with TRBJ2-2, with TRBD1 matching over 7 bases. The ends lost 6 bases at V and 4 bases at J; junction bases unmatched: 5. This CDR3 has 14 amino acids. The V gene's germline CDR1 is LGHNA and CDR2 YNFKEQ.

The chain uses TRBV7-2 and TRBJ2-7; 9 bases align to TRBD2. Germline V CDR1 and CDR2: SGHTA, FQGNSA. CDR3 length: 16 residues. Trimming took 4 bases from V and 8 from J; bases not matched to a gene: 15. CDR3: CASSSQGVLAGSQQYF. CDR3 nucleotide sequence: TGTGCCAGCAGCTCCCAGGGGGTGCTAGCGGGATCGCAGCAGTACTTC.

This clone was picked up one time. This chain uses TRBV29-1 with TRBJ2-7; TRBD2 matches at 7 bases. Germline loops: CDR1 SQVTM, CDR2 ANQGSEA. This CDR3 is 14 amino acids long. V lost 3 bases to trimming and J lost 4 bases; unmatched junction nucleotides: 9. The CDR3 loop is CSVEFSGRMYEQYF. Written as DNA, the CDR3 is TGCAGCGTTGAGTTTTCCGGGAGGATGTACGAGCAGTACTTC.

The sample holds one count of this clone. The rearrangement uses TRBV10-1 and TRBJ1-1; D not certain. The CDR3 is 18 residues long. Germline-derived CDR1 and CDR2 are WNHNN and SYGVQD (reference sequence). Trimming left V 0 bases short and J 1 base short, with 18 bases between. CDR3 sequence: CASSESPSLGGKNTEAFF. The CDR3 DNA follows: TGCGCCAGCAGTGAGTCGCCCTCCCTCGGCGGAAAGAACACTGAAGCTTTCTTT.

The V gene is TRBV5-1, the J gene TRBJ2-1; D ambiguous. This CDR3 has 13 amino acids. Germline V lookup: CDR1 SGHRS, CDR2 YFSETQ. V was clipped by 5 bases and J by 5 bases, with 11 bases between them. CDR3 sequence: CASSLETHNEQFF. The CDR3, as DNA: TGCGCCAGCAGTCTGGAGACCCACAATGAGCAGTTCTTC.

The chain is built from TRBV7-9 and TRBJ1-1, with D possibly TRBD1 on 5 matching bases. The germline V gene encodes CDR1 SEHNR and CDR2 FQNEAQ (reference sequence). CDR3 length: 15 residues. V was cut by 5 bases and J by 0 bases, with 13 bases left in between. The CDR3 DNA is TGTGCCAGCAGCGCCTTACAGGTTTTGAACACTGAAGCTTTCTTT. It codes for CASSALQVLNTEAFF.

The chain combines TRBV28 with TRBJ2-7; no firm D call. The V gene's germline CDR1 is MDHEN and CDR2 SYDVKM. V lost 6 bases and J 1 base, leaving 4 bases between the germline ends. CDR3 size: 11 residues. CDR3 sequence reads: CASRESYEQYF. The CDR3 nucleotides read TGTGCCAGCAGGGAGTCCTACGAGCAGTACTTC.

The chain uses TRBV5-1 and TRBJ2-5, with TRBD2 matching over 16 bases. The CDR3 loop spans 17 amino acids. CDR1 SGHRS and CDR2 YFSETQ come from the germline V gene. V shed 4 bases and J 5 bases; nucleotides not matched to a gene: 8. The CDR3 DNA is TGCGCCAGCAGCCGGGGACTAGCGGGAGGGGTAGAGGAGACCCAGTACTTC. Encoded protein: CASSRGLAGGVEETQYF.

This clone turned up a few times. The genes are TRBV5-1 and TRBJ1-1, with D perhaps TRBD1 (5 bases). The length of the CDR3 is 15 residues. Trimming shortened V by 4 bases and J by 0 bases, and 13 bases separated the two germline ends. Germline assignment: CDR1 SGHRS and CDR2 YFSETQ. As DNA, the CDR3 is TGCGCCAGCAGCCCGACCTCAGGGTTGAACACTGAAGCTTTCTTT. Translating it yields CASSPTSGLNTEAFF.

DNA for the CDR3: TGTGCCAGCAGTGAAGCGCAGGGACTAGGGGCGATGAATGAGCAGTTCTTC. Encoded protein: CASSEAQGLGAMNEQFF. The rearrangement uses TRBV2 and TRBJ2-1, with 8 bases that match TRBD2. The trim removed 0 bases at V and 7 bases at J, leaving 11 bases unmatched. Germline V lookup: CDR1 SNHLY, CDR2 FYNNEI. The CDR3 extends over 17 amino acids.

This sequence joins TRBV6-5 and TRBJ2-7, with D tentatively TRBD1 (6 bases). Germline values: CDR1 MNHEY, CDR2 SVGAGI. The germline V and J ends were trimmed by 0 bases and 2 bases, with 14 bases remaining between them. This CDR3 region has 16 residues. The CDR3 is CASSYSGGYGPYEQYF. The CDR3 bases are TGTGCCAGCAGTTACTCTGGGGGCTATGGGCCCTACGAGCAGTACTTC.

In its sample, this clone was seen a few times. The chain has TRBV9 and TRBJ1-2, with 8 nucleotides matching TRBD1. The germline gives CDR1 SGDLS, CDR2 YYNGEE. J was trimmed by 3 bases and V by 4 bases; bases with no gene match: 11. CDR3 size: 16 residues. CDR3 in DNA: TGTGCCAGCAGCCGTACCACAGGGGGATTTGACTATGGCTACACCTTC. It translates to CASSRTTGGFDYGYTF.